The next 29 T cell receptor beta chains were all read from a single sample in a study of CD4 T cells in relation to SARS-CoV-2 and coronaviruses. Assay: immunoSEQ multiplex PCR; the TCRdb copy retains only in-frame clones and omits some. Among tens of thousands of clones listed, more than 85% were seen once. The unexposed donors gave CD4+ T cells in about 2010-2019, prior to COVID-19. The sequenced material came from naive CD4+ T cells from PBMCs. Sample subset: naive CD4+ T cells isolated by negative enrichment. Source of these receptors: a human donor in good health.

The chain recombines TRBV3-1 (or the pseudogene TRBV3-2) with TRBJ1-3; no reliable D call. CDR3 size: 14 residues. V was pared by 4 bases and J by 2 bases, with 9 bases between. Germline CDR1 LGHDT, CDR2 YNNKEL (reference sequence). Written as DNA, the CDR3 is TGTGCCAGCAGCCCACGGGAGGCTGGAAACACCATATATTTT. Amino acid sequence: CASSPREAGNTIYF.

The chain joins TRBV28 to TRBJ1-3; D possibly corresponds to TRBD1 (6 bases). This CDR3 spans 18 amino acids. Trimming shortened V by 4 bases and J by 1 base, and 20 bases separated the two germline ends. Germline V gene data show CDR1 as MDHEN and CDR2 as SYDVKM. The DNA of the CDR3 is TGTGCCAGCAGTTCAGTCGGGGGGCTGAGGAATTCTGGAAACACCATATATTTT. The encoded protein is CASSSVGGLRNSGNTIYF.

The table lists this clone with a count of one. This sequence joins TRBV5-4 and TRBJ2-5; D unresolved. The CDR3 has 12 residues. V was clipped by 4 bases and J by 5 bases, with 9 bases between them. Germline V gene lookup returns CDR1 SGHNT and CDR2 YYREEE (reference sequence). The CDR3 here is CASSNRLETQYF. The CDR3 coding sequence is TGTGCCAGCAGCAATCGGCTGGAGACCCAGTACTTC.

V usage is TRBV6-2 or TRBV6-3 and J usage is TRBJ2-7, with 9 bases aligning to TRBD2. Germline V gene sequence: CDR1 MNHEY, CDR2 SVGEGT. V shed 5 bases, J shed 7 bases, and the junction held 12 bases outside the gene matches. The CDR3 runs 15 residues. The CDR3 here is CASSPASGGFEEQYF. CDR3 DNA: TGTGCCAGCAGTCCCGCCAGCGGGGGGTTCGAGGAGCAGTACTTC.

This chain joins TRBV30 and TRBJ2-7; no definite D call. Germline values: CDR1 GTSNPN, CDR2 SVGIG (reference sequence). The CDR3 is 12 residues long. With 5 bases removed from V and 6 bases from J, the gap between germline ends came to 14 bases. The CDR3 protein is CAWVRTDTEQYF. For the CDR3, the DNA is TGTGCCTGGGTAAGGACCGACACCGAGCAGTACTTC.

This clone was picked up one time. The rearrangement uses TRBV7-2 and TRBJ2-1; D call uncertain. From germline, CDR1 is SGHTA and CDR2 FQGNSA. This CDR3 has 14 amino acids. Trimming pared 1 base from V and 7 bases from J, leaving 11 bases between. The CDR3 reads CASSLEIIRNEQFF. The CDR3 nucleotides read TGTGCCAGCAGCTTAGAAATTATCCGGAATGAGCAGTTCTTC. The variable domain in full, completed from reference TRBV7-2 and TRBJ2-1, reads GAGVSQSPSNKVTEKGKDVELRCDPISGHTALYWYRQSLGQGLEFLIYFQGNSAPDKSGLPSDRFSAERTGGSVSTLTIQRTQQEDSAVYLCASSLEIIRNEQFFGPGTRLTVL.

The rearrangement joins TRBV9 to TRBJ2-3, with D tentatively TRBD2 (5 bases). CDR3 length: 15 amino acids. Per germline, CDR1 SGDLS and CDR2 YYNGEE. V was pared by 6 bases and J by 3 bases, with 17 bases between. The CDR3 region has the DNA TGTGCCAGCACCGAGGGTCGGGCGGGTACAGATACGCAGTATTTT. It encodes CASTEGRAGTDTQYF.

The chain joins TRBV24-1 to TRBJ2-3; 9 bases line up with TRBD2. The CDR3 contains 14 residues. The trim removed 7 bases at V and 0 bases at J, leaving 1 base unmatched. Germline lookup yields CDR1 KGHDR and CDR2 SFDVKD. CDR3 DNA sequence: TGTGCCACCAGGGCGGGAGGGAGCACAGATACGCAGTATTTT. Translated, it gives CATRAGGSTDTQYF.

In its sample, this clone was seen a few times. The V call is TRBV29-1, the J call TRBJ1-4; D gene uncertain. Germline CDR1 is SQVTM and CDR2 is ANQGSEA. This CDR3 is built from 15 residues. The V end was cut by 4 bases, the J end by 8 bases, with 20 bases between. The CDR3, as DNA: TGCAGCGTTGTAGGCGACGACGGTTCAAGGGAAAAACTGTTTTTT. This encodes CSVVGDDGSREKLFF. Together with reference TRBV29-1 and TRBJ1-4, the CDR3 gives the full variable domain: SAVISQKPSRDICQRGTSLTIQCQVDSQVTMMFWYRQQPGQSLTLIATANQGSEATYESGFVIDKFPISRPNLTFSTLTVSNMSPEDSSIYLCSVVGDDGSREKLFFGSGTQLSVL.

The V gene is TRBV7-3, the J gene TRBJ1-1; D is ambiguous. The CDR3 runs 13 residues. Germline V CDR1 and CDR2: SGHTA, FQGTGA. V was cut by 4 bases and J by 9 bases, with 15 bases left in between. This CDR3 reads CASSSISQTKAFF. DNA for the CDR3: TGTGCCAGCAGCTCTATCAGCCAGACCAAAGCTTTCTTT.

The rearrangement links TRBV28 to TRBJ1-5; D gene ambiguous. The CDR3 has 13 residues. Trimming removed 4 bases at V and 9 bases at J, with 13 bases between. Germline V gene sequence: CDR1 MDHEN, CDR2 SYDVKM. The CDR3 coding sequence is TGTGCCAGCAGTTCCGGGCGATCGCGGCCCCAGCATTTT. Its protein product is CASSSGRSRPQHF.

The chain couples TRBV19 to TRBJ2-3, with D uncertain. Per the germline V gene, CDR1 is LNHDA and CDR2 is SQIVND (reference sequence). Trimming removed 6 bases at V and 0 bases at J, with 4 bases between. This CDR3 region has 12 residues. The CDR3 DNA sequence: TGTGCCAGTAGGAGTAGCACAGATACGCAGTATTTT. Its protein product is CASRSSTDTQYF.

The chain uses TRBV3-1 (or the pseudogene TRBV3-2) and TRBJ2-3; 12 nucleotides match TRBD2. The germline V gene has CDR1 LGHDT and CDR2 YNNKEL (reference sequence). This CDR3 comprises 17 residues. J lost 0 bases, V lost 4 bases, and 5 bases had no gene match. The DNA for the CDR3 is TGTGCCAGCAGCCGTACCGGGACTAGCGGGAGCACAGATACGCAGTATTTT. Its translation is CASSRTGTSGSTDTQYF.

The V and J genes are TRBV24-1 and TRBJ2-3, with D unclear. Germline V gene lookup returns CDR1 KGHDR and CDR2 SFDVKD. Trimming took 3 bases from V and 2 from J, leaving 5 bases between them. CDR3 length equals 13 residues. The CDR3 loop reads CATSDPPTDTQYF. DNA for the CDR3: TGTGCCACCAGTGATCCGCCCACAGATACGCAGTATTTT.

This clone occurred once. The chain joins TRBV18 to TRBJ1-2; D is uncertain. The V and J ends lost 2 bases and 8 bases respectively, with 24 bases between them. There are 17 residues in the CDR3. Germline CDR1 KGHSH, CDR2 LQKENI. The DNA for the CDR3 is TGTGCCAGCTCACCAGAGGTATACGGGGTTCGGATTGGGGGCTACACCTTC. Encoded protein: CASSPEVYGVRIGGYTF.

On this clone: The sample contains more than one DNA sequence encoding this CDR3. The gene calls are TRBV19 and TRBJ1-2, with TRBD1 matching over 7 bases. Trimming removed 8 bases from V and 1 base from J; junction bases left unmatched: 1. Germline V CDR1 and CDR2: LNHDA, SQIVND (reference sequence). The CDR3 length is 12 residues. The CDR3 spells CASRQGNYGYTF. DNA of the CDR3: TGTGCCAGTCGACAGGGTAACTATGGCTACACCTTC.

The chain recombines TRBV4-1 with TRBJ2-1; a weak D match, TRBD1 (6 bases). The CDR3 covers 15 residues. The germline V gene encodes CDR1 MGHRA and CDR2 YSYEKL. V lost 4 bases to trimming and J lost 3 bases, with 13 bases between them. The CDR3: CASSRPTGDYNEQFF. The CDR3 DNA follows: TGCGCCAGCAGCCGTCCGACAGGCGACTACAATGAGCAGTTCTTC.

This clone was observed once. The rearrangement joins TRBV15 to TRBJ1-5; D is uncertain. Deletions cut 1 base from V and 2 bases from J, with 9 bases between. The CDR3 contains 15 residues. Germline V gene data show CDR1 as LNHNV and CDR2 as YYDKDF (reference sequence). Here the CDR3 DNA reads TGTGCCACCAGCAGAGCGGGTGGAGGCAATCAGCCCCAGCATTTT. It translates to CATSRAGGGNQPQHF.

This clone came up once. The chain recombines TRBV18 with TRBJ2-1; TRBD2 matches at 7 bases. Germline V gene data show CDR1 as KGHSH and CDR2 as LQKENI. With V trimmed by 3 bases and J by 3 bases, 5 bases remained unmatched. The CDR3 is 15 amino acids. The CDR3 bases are TGTGCCAGCTCACCGGCGGGGGAACACTACAATGAGCAGTTCTTC. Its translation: CASSPAGEHYNEQFF.

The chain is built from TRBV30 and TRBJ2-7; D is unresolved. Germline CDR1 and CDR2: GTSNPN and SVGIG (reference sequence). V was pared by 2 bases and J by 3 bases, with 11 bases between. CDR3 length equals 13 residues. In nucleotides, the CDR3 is TGTGCCTGGAGTCCCGGCGGTGGCTACGAGCAGTACTTC. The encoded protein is CAWSPGGGYEQYF.

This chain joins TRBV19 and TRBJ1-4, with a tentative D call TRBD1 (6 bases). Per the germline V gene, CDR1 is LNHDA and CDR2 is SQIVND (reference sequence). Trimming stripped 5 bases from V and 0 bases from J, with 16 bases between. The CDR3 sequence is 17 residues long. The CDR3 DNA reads TGTGCCAGTAGTCCAATCGATGGACAGACAACTAATGAAAAACTGTTTTTT. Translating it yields CASSPIDGQTTNEKLFF. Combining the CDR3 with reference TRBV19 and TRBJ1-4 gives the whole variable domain DGGITQSPKYLFRKEGQNVTLSCEQNLNHDAMYWYRQDPGQGLRLIYYSQIVNDFQKGDIAEGYSVSREKKESFPLTVTSAQKNPTAFYLCASSPIDGQTTNEKLFFGSGTQLSVL.

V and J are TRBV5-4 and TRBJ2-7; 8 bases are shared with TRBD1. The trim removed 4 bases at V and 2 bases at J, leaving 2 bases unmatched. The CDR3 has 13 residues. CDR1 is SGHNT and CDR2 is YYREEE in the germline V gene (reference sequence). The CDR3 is CASSVGQAYEQYF. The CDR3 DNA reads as TGTGCCAGCAGCGTGGGACAGGCCTACGAGCAGTACTTC.

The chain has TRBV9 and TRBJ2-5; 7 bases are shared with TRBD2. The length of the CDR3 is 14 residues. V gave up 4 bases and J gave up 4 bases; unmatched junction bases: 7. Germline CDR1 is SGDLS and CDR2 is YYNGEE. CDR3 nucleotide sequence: TGTGCCAGCAGCAAGACTAGCCGGGGAGAGACCCAGTACTTC. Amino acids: CASSKTSRGETQYF.

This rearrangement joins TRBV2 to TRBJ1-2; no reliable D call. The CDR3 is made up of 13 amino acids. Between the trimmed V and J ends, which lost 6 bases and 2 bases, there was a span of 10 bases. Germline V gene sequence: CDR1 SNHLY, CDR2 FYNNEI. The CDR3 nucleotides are TGTGCCAGCAGGTTAGATTCCAACTATGGCTACACCTTC. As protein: CASRLDSNYGYTF.

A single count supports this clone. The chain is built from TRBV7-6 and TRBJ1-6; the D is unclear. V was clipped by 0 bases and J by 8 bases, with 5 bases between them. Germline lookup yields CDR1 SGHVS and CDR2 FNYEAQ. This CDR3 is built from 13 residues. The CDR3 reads CASSLAADSPLHF. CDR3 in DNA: TGTGCCAGCAGCTTAGCGGCAGATTCACCCCTCCACTTT.

CDR3 in DNA: TGTGCCAGCAGCCAAGGGAATAGCGGGGTCACAGATACGCAGTATTTT. It encodes CASSQGNSGVTDTQYF. The rearrangement joins TRBV3-1 (or the pseudogene TRBV3-2) to TRBJ2-3, with 8 bases that match TRBD2. This CDR3 has 16 residues. CDR1 and CDR2 from the germline V gene are LGHDT and YNNKEL (reference sequence). With 1 base clipped from V and 2 bases from J, the junction kept 5 bases outside the gene matches.

In nucleotides, the CDR3 is TGCGCCAGCAGCTTGTCCACAGGGGTAATCTACGAGCAGTACTTC. Translating it yields CASSLSTGVIYEQYF. The V call is TRBV5-1, the J call TRBJ2-7; 7 bases are a match to TRBD1. V lost 1 base, J lost 3 bases, and 7 bases stayed unmatched. The CDR3 runs to 15 residues. CDR1 and CDR2 (germline): SGHRS, YFSETQ.

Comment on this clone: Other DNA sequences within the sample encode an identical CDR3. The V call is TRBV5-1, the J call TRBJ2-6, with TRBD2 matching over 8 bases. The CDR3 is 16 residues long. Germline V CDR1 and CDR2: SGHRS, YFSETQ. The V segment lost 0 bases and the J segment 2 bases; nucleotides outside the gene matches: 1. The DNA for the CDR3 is TGCGCCAGCAGCTTGGCCGGGGGGGCTGGGGCCAACGTCCTGACTTTC. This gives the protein CASSLAGGAGANVLTF.

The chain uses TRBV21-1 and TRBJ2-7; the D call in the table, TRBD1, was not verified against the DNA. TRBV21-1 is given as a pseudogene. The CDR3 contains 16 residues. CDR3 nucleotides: TGTGCCAGCAGCATCCGTACGGGACAGCGGACCCTATGGCAGTACTTC. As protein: CASSIRTGQRTLWQYF.